A selection of T cell receptor beta chains follows, all from one sample in a study of shared clonotypes between healthy human individuals. Assay: immunoSEQ multiplex PCR; the TCRdb copy retains only in-frame clones and omits some. The sample records 1,500,000 or so clones, approximately 96% being singletons. Specimen: naive CD4+ T cells sorted from blood. The receptors here all came from a man younger than 45 in good health. The CDR3 runs from the conserved cysteine through the conserved F or W. A D gene is named only where the DNA matches it firmly. For some rows the clone size is stated as once, few or many, or as a class when expanded; others skip it.

d_gene	abundance	j_gene	v_gene	CDR3nt	CDR3aa
TRBD1	NA	TRBJ1-5	TRBV19	TGTGCCAGTAGTCCGCTTCGGGACAGCCATAGCAATCAGCCCCAGCATTTT	CASSPLRDSHSNQPQHF
NA	NA	TRBJ2-7	TRBV7-2	TGTGCCAGCAGCTTAAGGGGAAGGATCCACGAGCAGTACTTC	CASSLRGRIHEQYF
TRBD1	NA	TRBJ2-1	TRBV19	TGTGCCAGTAGTATAGGGAGGGGGACAGGGCTAAATGAGCAGTTCTTC	CASSIGRGTGLNEQFF
TRBD2	NA	TRBJ2-3	TRBV18	TGTGCCAGCTCACCAGTTAACGGCGGGAGGGCCAAAGATACGCAGTATTTT	CASSPVNGGRAKDTQYF
NA	NA	TRBJ2-5	TRBV19	TGTGCCAGTAGCTCACTCGGGCCCCAGTACTTC	CASSSLGPQYF
TRBD2	NA	TRBJ2-1	TRBV10-2	TGCGCCAGCAGTGAATGGGCTAGCGGGAGCTTCGACAATGAGCAGTTCTTC	CASSEWASGSFDNEQFF
NA	NA	TRBJ2-2	TRBV7-2	TGTGCCAGCAGCTTCGCCGCGGCCGGGGAGCTGTTTTTT	CASSFAAAGELFF
NA	once	TRBJ2-3	TRBV7-7	TGTGCCAGCAGCTTAGCGCAGGGGTTTACGCAGTATTTT	CASSLAQGFTQYF
NA	NA	TRBJ1-1	TRBV19	TGTGCCAGTAATCATCCCCCCTTGGGGAACACTGAAGCTTTCTTT	CASNHPPLGNTEAFF
NA	NA	TRBJ2-7	TRBV30	TGTGCCTGGAGTGTAAGGGGACCTTACGAGCAGTACTTC	CAWSVRGPYEQYF
NA	NA	TRBJ2-2	TRBV29-1	TGCAGCGTTGAAGAAGGGCCCACCGGGGAGCTGTTTTTT	CSVEEGPTGELFF
TRBD2	NA	TRBJ2-7	TRBV6-6	TGTGCCAGCAGTTACGGGACTAGCGGGAGGTACGAGCAGTACTTC	CASSYGTSGRYEQYF
NA	NA	TRBJ2-3	TRBV6-4	TGTGCCAGTAGACAGACCCCCACAGATACGCAGTATTTT	CASRQTPTDTQYF
NA	NA	TRBJ2-5	TRBV28	TGTGCCAGCAGCCTAGATCGGGCCCAAGAGACCCAGTACTTC	CASSLDRAQETQYF
TRBD1	NA	TRBJ2-2	TRBV15	TGTGCCACCAGCAGACTCGGACAGGGTCCGACCGGGGAGCTGTTTTTT	CATSRLGQGPTGELFF
NA	NA	TRBJ2-3	TRBV7-8	TGTGCCAGCAGCCAGGGCCCCACAGATACGCAGTATTTT	CASSQGPTDTQYF
NA	NA	TRBJ1-2	TRBV19	TGTGCCAGCGTACAGTATAACTATGGCTACACCTTC	CASVQYNYGYTF
TRBD2	NA	TRBJ2-3	TRBV10-3	TGTGCCATCACCCCGGGACTAGCGGGGACAGATACGCAGTATTTT	CAITPGLAGTDTQYF
TRBD1	NA	TRBJ1-2	TRBV28	TGTGCCAGCAGCGCGCGGACAGGACACACAAACTATGGCTACACCTTC	CASSARTGHTNYGYTF
NA	NA	TRBJ2-6	TRBV28	TGTGCCAGCAGTTTGCATTCTGGGGCCAACGTCCTGACTTTC	CASSLHSGANVLTF
TRBD2	NA	TRBJ2-3	TRBV29-1	TGCAGCGTTGAAGGTCTAGCGGTCAGCACAGATACGCAGTATTTT	CSVEGLAVSTDTQYF
TRBD1	NA	TRBJ2-1	TRBV18	TGTGCCAGCTCACCGATGACAGGGGGGCCGAGCTCCTACAATGAGCAGTTCTTC	CASSPMTGGPSSYNEQFF
NA	NA	TRBJ2-7	TRBV6-1	TGTGCCAGCAGTGAGGGCCAGTACTACGAGCAGTACTTC	CASSEGQYYEQYF
NA	NA	TRBJ2-5	TRBV7-9	TGTGCCAGCAGCTTAACCCGCGGCGAGGAGACCCAGTACTTC	CASSLTRGEETQYF
NA	NA	TRBJ1-3	TRBV5-1	TGCGCCAGCAGCTTGGTCCCCGACAGATCTGGAAACACCATATATTTT	CASSLVPDRSGNTIYF
TRBD1	NA	TRBJ1-2	TRBV11-2	TGTGCCAGCAGCTTAATCGGGACAGGCCTCTATGGCTACACCTTC	CASSLIGTGLYGYTF
NA	NA	TRBJ2-7	TRBV5-4	TGTGCCAGCAACCGGCGGGATACCTACGAGCAGTACTTC	CASNRRDTYEQYF
NA	once	TRBJ1-1	TRBV2	TGTGCCAGCATAAAGTACCAGGGAAACACTGAAGCTTTCTTT	CASIKYQGNTEAFF
NA	NA	TRBJ2-7	TRBV10-3	TGTGCCATCGCCGACGGAGTCTACGAGCAGTACTTC	CAIADGVYEQYF
NA	NA	TRBJ1-2	TRBV27	TGTGCCAGCCGACGCTTTGGGGTGATACAAACTGATAACTATGGCTACACCTTC	CASRRFGVIQTDNYGYTF
NA	NA	TRBJ2-7	TRBV29-1	TGCAGCGTTGAAGGGCCAGGGGCTCGCGAGCAGTACTTC	CSVEGPGAREQYF
NA	NA	TRBJ1-2	TRBV19	TGTGCCAGTAGTATAGGTCGCGGACGGGGAGGCTACACCTTC	CASSIGRGRGGYTF
NA	NA	TRBJ2-5	TRBV5-1	TGCGCCAGCAGCTTGGATCTCCGGCAAGAGACCCAGTACTTC	CASSLDLRQETQYF
NA	NA	TRBJ2-2	TRBV6-1	TGTGCCAGCAGTGAACTGGGATACACCGGGGAGCTGTTTTTT	CASSELGYTGELFF
TRBD2	NA	TRBJ2-3	TRBV2	TGTGCCAGCAGGACTAGCGGGAGACCAGATACGCAGTATTTT	CASRTSGRPDTQYF
TRBD2	NA	TRBJ2-5	TRBV7-3	TGTGCCAGCAGCAGGACTAGCGGGAGAAGTGGAGAGACCCAGTACTTC	CASSRTSGRSGETQYF
NA	NA	TRBJ2-1	TRBV6-5	TGTGCCAGCAGGACTGGATACAATGAGCAGTTCTTC	CASRTGYNEQFF
NA	NA	TRBJ2-5	TRBV7-9	TGTGCCAGCAGCTCTGGACGGTACCAAGAGACCCAGTACTTC	CASSSGRYQETQYF
TRBD1	NA	TRBJ2-5	TRBV2	TGTGCCAGCGTGACAGGGTATCGAGAGACCCAGTACTTC	CASVTGYRETQYF
NA	NA	TRBJ2-7	TRBV27	TGTGCCAGCAGTTACCCCGGACGGAAAGCTCAGTACTTC	CASSYPGRKAQYF
TRBD2	NA	TRBJ2-1	TRBV2	TGTGCCAGCAGAGTAGCGGGAGTTGATAATGAGCAGTTCTTC	CASRVAGVDNEQFF
NA	NA	TRBJ1-2	TRBV7-8	TGTGCCAGCAGCTTAGTAAACAGCCCCTATGGCTACACCTTC	CASSLVNSPYGYTF
NA	NA	TRBJ2-1	TRBV27	TGTGCCAGCAGTTTAAGGCAGGGCTACTACAATGAGCAGTTCTTC	CASSLRQGYYNEQFF
TRBD2	NA	TRBJ2-7	TRBV5-1	TGCGCCAGCAGCCCAAGCGGGGGGCTGGAAGAGCAGTACTTC	CASSPSGGLEEQYF
TRBD2	NA	TRBJ2-7	TRBV5-5	TGTGCCAGCAGCTTGGGACTAGCGGGAGAAGAGCAGTACTTC	CASSLGLAGEEQYF
NA	NA	TRBJ2-7	TRBV7-3	TGTGCCAGCAGCCTAACTTACAGGAGGGCGATGTACGAGCAGTACTTC	CASSLTYRRAMYEQYF
TRBD2	NA	TRBJ2-1	TRBV9	TGTGCCAGCAGCGCAACTAGCGGTTTTAGGTCCTACAATGAGCAGTTCTTC	CASSATSGFRSYNEQFF
TRBD1	NA	TRBJ1-4	TRBV5-1	TGCGCCAGCAGCACCGGGACAGGCGGCAAGGAAAAACTGTTTTTT	CASSTGTGGKEKLFF
NA	NA	TRBJ1-2	TRBV30	TGTGCCTGGAGTGCCCTTAACAAGCGGTCCTTC	CAWSALNKRSF
NA	NA	TRBJ2-2	TRBV6-6	TGTGCCAGCAGTTACTTCGGAGGGGTCGGGGAGCTGTTTTTT	CASSYFGGVGELFF
NA	once	TRBJ1-2	TRBV7-9	TGTGCCAGCAGCCCCCGGGAAGTAAACTATGGCTACACCTTC	CASSPREVNYGYTF
NA	NA	TRBJ2-1	TRBV7-9	TGTGCCAGCAGCTTAGCGGCGGCAAATGAGCAGTTCTTC	CASSLAAANEQFF